This passage covers 32 T cell receptor beta chains from one sample sequenced in a study of blood T cell repertoires in COVID-19. The repertoire was sequenced with immunoSEQ multiplex PCR; TCRdb's copy has only in-frame clones and lacks some. The table shows about 190,000 clones, with more than 75% occurring only once. Specimen: peripheral blood. The receptor set was obtained from a woman aged 60-70 years with COVID-19, enrolled during active disease.

This clone was picked up a small number of times. V gene TRBV5-6 combines with J gene TRBJ2-5; 12 bases map to TRBD2. V lost 4 bases to trimming and J lost 2 bases; unmatched junction nucleotides: 3. The length of the CDR3 is 15 residues. Germline assignment: CDR1 SGHDT and CDR2 YYEEEE. The CDR3 loop is CASSKLAGGQETQYF. The DNA for the CDR3 is TGTGCCAGCAGCAAACTAGCGGGGGGTCAAGAGACCCAGTACTTC.

The rearrangement links TRBV7-2 to TRBJ1-1; possible D gene TRBD1, 6 bases. Germline loops: CDR1 SGHTA, CDR2 FQGNSA. The CDR3 is 15 amino acids. V gave up 5 bases and J gave up 5 bases, with 18 bases separating them. The CDR3 loop reads CASSAQGLLGTEAFF. DNA for the CDR3: TGTGCCAGCAGCGCCCAGGGGCTTCTGGGGACTGAAGCTTTCTTT. Supplemented by reference TRBV7-2 and TRBJ1-1, the full variable domain reads GAGVSQSPSNKVTEKGKDVELRCDPISGHTALYWYRQSLGQGLEFLIYFQGNSAPDKSGLPSDRFSAERTGGSVSTLTIQRTQQEDSAVYLCASSAQGLLGTEAFFGQGTRLTVV.

This sequence joins TRBV11-2 and TRBJ2-5; D perhaps matches TRBD1 (5 bases). V dropped 0 bases and J dropped 4 bases, with 15 bases sitting between them. The CDR3 runs 16 residues. CDR1 is SGHAT, CDR2 FQNNGV, per germline. The CDR3 DNA sequence: TGTGCCAGCAGCTTAGATGGTGGGGCCAGACGAGAGACCCAGTACTTC. It yields the protein CASSLDGGARRETQYF. Based on the CDR3 plus reference TRBV11-2 and TRBJ2-5, the full variable domain is EAGVAQSPRYKIIEKRQSVAFWCNPISGHATLYWYQQILGQGPKLLIQFQNNGVVDDSQLPKDRFSAERLKGVDSTLKIQPAKLEDSAVYLCASSLDGGARRETQYFGPGTRLLVL.

This clone occurred once. The chain is built from TRBV6-1 and TRBJ1-2; D is undetermined. The length of the CDR3 is 13 residues. Germline lookup yields CDR1 MNHNS and CDR2 SASEGT. V lost 3 bases and J lost 6, with 11 bases in between. For the CDR3, the DNA is TGTGCCAGCAGTGATTGGGAGTCGGATGGCTACACCTTC. Amino acids: CASSDWESDGYTF.

This chain joins TRBV2 and TRBJ2-7; TRBD1 aligns across 7 bases. CDR1 and CDR2 from the germline V gene are SNHLY and FYNNEI. The CDR3 contains 17 residues. V shed 6 bases, J shed 2 bases, and the junction held 16 bases outside the gene matches. The chain's CDR3 is CASSEGQPILHAYEQYV. CDR3 nucleotides: TGTGCCAGCAGCGAGGGACAGCCAATTTTACATGCCTACGAGCAGTACGTC.

The chain is built from TRBV30 and TRBJ2-7; 10 bases align to TRBD2. V lost 0 bases and J lost 4; bases outside the gene matches: 12. Germline CDR1 GTSNPN, CDR2 SVGIG (reference sequence). This CDR3 has 17 residues. The CDR3 protein is CAWSVPPLQAGGYEQYF. CDR3 DNA: TGTGCCTGGAGTGTACCCCCCCTGCAAGCGGGAGGGTACGAGCAGTACTTC.

The rearrangement uses TRBV5-4 and TRBJ1-2; no firm D call. Germline values: CDR1 SGHNT, CDR2 YYREEE (reference sequence). With 5 bases removed from V and 0 bases from J, the gap between germline ends came to 11 bases. This CDR3 is 14 amino acids long. The CDR3 bases are TGTGCCAGCAGGGGGAGCGGAGCTAACTATGGCTACACCTTC. This codes for CASRGSGANYGYTF.

V and J are TRBV6-4 and TRBJ1-2, with 9 bases aligning to TRBD1. The V and J ends lost 2 bases and 4 bases, in that order; junction bases with no gene match: 11. Germline V CDR1 and CDR2: MRHNA, SNTAGT. The CDR3 sequence is 17 residues long. In DNA, the CDR3 is TGTGCCAGCAGTGACCAGCCGGGACAGGGAGGTGGCTATGGCTACACCTTC. It translates to CASSDQPGQGGGYGYTF.

The chain links TRBV3-1 (or the pseudogene TRBV3-2) to TRBJ2-2; D is undetermined. The CDR3 consists of 13 residues. Trimming pared 4 bases from V and 4 bases from J, leaving 7 bases between. Looked up from germline, CDR1 is LGHDT and CDR2 is YNNKEL (reference sequence). CDR3 nucleotide sequence: TGTGCCAGCAGCCCCGAGGTCACCGGGGAGCTGTTTTTT. It translates to CASSPEVTGELFF.

This clone has more than one count but fewer than ten. The chain uses TRBV24-1 and TRBJ2-3, with TRBD2 matching over 11 bases. CDR3 length: 17 residues. CDR1 and CDR2 (germline): KGHDR, SFDVKD. V was pared by 3 bases and J by 6 bases, with 10 bases of the junction left unmatched. The CDR3 reads CATSDQGLAEYIDTQYF. The CDR3 coding sequence is TGTGCCACCAGTGATCAGGGACTAGCGGAATATATCGATACGCAGTATTTT.

The chain has TRBV27 and TRBJ1-2; tentative D call: TRBD1 (6 bases). The ends were cut back, 5 bases at V and 4 bases at J, with 17 bases in the middle. This CDR3 spans 15 amino acids. Germline V gene sequence: CDR1 MNHEY, CDR2 SMNVEV (reference sequence). Written as DNA, the CDR3 is TGTGCCAGCAGTCCCGACGGGACATGGCTCTATGGCTACACCTTC. Its translation is CASSPDGTWLYGYTF.

Turning to this clone: Sequence at one end of the junction differs from germline and may be a read error. The chain carries TRBV3-1 (or the pseudogene TRBV3-2) and TRBJ1-6; D is perhaps TRBD1 (6 bases). The CDR3 consists of 12 residues. From germline, CDR1 is LGHDT and CDR2 YNNKEL (reference sequence). The CDR3 sequence is CASSQPQGAPRF. DNA of the CDR3: TGTGCCAGCAGCCAACCACAGGGCGCCCCGCGCTTT.

This sequence joins TRBV5-1 and TRBJ1-1; tentatively, D is TRBD1 (6 bases). Trimming took off 3 bases at V and 0 bases at J, with 12 bases between the two ends. The CDR3 is 15 residues long. Germline CDR1 reads SGHRS; CDR2 reads YFSETQ. The CDR3 nucleotides are TGCGCCAGCAGCTACACAGGGAGTATGAACACTGAAGCTTTCTTT. As protein: CASSYTGSMNTEAFF.

The chain has TRBV5-1 and TRBJ1-4, with D possibly TRBD1 on 5 matching bases. Germline V gene data show CDR1 as SGHRS and CDR2 as YFSETQ. V dropped 4 bases and J dropped 15 bases, with 25 bases sitting between them. The CDR3 is made up of 15 amino acids. CDR3 in DNA: TGCGCCAGCAGCGGAGGGGAGGGGAGGGAAAGGTCGGTGTTTTTT. Translating it yields CASSGGEGRERSVFF.

Here the CDR3 reads CASSPLTSGNTGELFF. DNA for the CDR3: TGTGCCAGCTCACCACTGACTAGCGGTAACACCGGGGAGCTGTTTTTT. The rearrangement uses TRBV18 and TRBJ2-2; 9 positions match TRBD2. V shed 1 base and J 2 bases; nucleotides not matched to a gene: 2. The CDR3 has 16 residues. Germline assignment: CDR1 KGHSH and CDR2 LQKENI.

The chain joins TRBV7-2 to TRBJ2-5, with TRBD1 identical over 8 bases. The CDR3 totals 14 residues. Unmatched junction bases numbered 2, after V lost 3 bases and J lost 2 bases. Germline V gene lookup returns CDR1 SGHTA and CDR2 FQGNSA. The CDR3 coding sequence is TGTGCCAGCAGCTTGGGACAGGCGCAAGAGACCCAGTACTTC. This translates into CASSLGQAQETQYF.

The chain couples TRBV10-3 to TRBJ2-2; TRBD1 is a possible D gene (5 bases). The CDR3 contains 12 residues. The V and J ends lost 7 bases and 4 bases respectively, with 7 bases between them. Germline V gives CDR1 ENHRY, CDR2 SYGVKD. Here the CDR3 reads CAITGFTGELFF. In DNA form, the CDR3 reads TGTGCCATCACAGGGTTCACCGGGGAGCTGTTTTTT.

Notes on this clone: Other DNA sequences in this sample translate to the same CDR3. CDR3 bases: TGTGCCAGTAGTTTACCGGGACAGGGGAATGAAAAACTGTTTTTT. It codes for CASSLPGQGNEKLFF. The chain carries TRBV19 and TRBJ1-4; 10 bases line up with TRBD1. Germline-derived CDR1 and CDR2 are LNHDA and SQIVND (reference sequence). With 5 bases clipped from V and 5 bases from J, the junction kept 5 bases outside the gene matches. The CDR3 contains 15 residues.

The gene calls are TRBV5-4 and TRBJ2-3; 7 bases are shared with TRBD2. With V trimmed by 1 base and J by 4 bases, 3 bases remained unmatched. The CDR3 length is 14 residues. The germline gives CDR1 SGHNT, CDR2 YYREEE (reference sequence). The CDR3 DNA reads as TGTGCCAGCAGCTTGCGGGGGGAATCAGATACGCAGTATTTT. It encodes CASSLRGESDTQYF.

The rearrangement joins TRBV28 to TRBJ2-3; D not certain. The CDR3 has 12 residues. Trimming pared 4 bases from V and 7 bases from J, leaving 9 bases between. The germline CDR1 and CDR2 sequences are MDHEN and SYDVKM. The CDR3 reads CASSSVLYTQYF. The CDR3 region has the DNA TGTGCCAGCAGTTCGGTTTTGTATACGCAGTATTTT.

V usage is TRBV6-2 or TRBV6-3 and J usage is TRBJ2-3; D is possibly TRBD1 (8 bases). The germline V and J ends were trimmed by 6 bases and 3 bases, with 16 bases remaining between them. The CDR3 contains 15 residues. Germline-derived CDR1 and CDR2 are MNHEY and SVGEGT. The DNA for the CDR3 is TGTGCCAGCAGCCTTGACAGGGGAGGGACAGATACGCAGTATTTT. It is translated as CASSLDRGGTDTQYF.

The chain uses TRBV29-1 and TRBJ2-5; perhaps TRBD1 as D (5 bases). The CDR3 covers 11 residues. The V gene lost 6 bases and the J gene lost 5 bases, with 10 bases spanning the gap. Germline CDR1 SQVTM, CDR2 ANQGSEA. The CDR3 loop reads CSVLPGETQYF. The CDR3 bases are TGCAGCGTCCTCCCAGGGGAGACCCAGTACTTC.

CDR3 nucleotide sequence: TGTGCCAGCAGCGAAGTTGCCCCGAGGGCGTCCCCCTCTGGAAACACCATATATTTT. Amino acid sequence: CASSEVAPRASPSGNTIYF. The V and J genes are TRBV3-1 (or the pseudogene TRBV3-2) and TRBJ1-3; no definite D call. Germline V gives CDR1 LGHDT, CDR2 YNNKEL (reference sequence). The CDR3 length is 19 residues. V dropped 5 bases and J dropped 0 bases, with 23 bases sitting between them.

The V gene is TRBV27, the J gene TRBJ2-7; 10 bases line up with TRBD1. The CDR3 sequence is 15 residues long. Germline values: CDR1 MNHEY, CDR2 SMNVEV (reference sequence). The V and J ends lost 1 base and 6 bases, in that order; junction bases with no gene match: 6. CDR3 nucleotide sequence: TGTGCCAGCAGTTTATTTCGAGGACAGGGGGGCGAGCAGTACTTC. Residues: CASSLFRGQGGEQYF.

The chain carries TRBV5-4 and TRBJ1-6, with TRBD1 matching 9 bases. The junction had 10 bases not matched to a gene; V was cut back by 4 bases and J by 8 bases. CDR1 is SGHNT, CDR2 YYREEE, per germline (reference sequence). The CDR3 spans 16 residues. The CDR3 loop is CASSLPSRDRDSPLHF. CDR3 in DNA: TGTGCCAGCAGCCTACCGTCCCGGGACAGGGATTCACCCCTCCACTTT.

The chain links TRBV10-3 to TRBJ1-3; D remains ambiguous. V was cut by 11 bases and J by 0 bases, with 8 bases left in between. This CDR3 has 12 residues. Germline V gives CDR1 ENHRY, CDR2 SYGVKD. Here the CDR3 reads CALKSSGNTIYF. In nucleotides, the CDR3 is TGTGCCTTAAAGAGCTCTGGAAACACCATATATTTT.

The sample holds a few counts of this clone. The chain joins TRBV25-1 to TRBJ2-5; possibly TRBD2 for D (5 bases). Trimming pared 0 bases from V and 7 bases from J, leaving 24 bases between. CDR3 size: 18 residues. Germline V gives CDR1 MGHDK, CDR2 SYGVNS. The CDR3 nucleotides read TGTGCCAGCAGTGAATACGGCGGCGCGGGCAGAGCCTTGATGACCCAGTACTTC. Translated, it gives CASSEYGGAGRALMTQYF.

This clone is judged medium-sized (0.01 to 0.1%). The chain uses TRBV7-9 and TRBJ2-7; D might be TRBD2 (5 bases). The CDR3 has 15 amino acids. The germline gives CDR1 SEHNR, CDR2 FQNEAQ (reference sequence). The V end was cut by 1 base, the J end by 0 bases, with 10 bases between. For the CDR3, the DNA is TGTGCCAGCAGCTTAGGTGGACTTACCTCCTACGAGCAGTACTTC. Protein sequence: CASSLGGLTSYEQYF.

V usage is TRBV21-1 and J usage is TRBJ1-3. TRBV21-1 is a recognized pseudogene. There are 16 residues in the CDR3. CDR3 sequence: CASSKVAELLGNTIYF. CDR3 DNA: TGTGCCAGCAGCAAAGTTGCGGAGTTGTTAGGAAACACCATATATTTT.

The CDR3 loop is CASSRVPGEAFF. The CDR3 region has the DNA TGTGCCAGCAGCCGAGTACCGGGGGAAGCTTTCTTT. The V gene is TRBV28, the J gene TRBJ1-1; D not certain. V lost 6 bases and J 8 bases, leaving 13 bases between the germline ends. CDR3 size: 12 residues. Germline CDR1 reads MDHEN; CDR2 reads SYDVKM.

The CDR3: CASSVSQGEGYTF. CDR3 bases: TGCGCCAGCAGCGTAAGTCAGGGTGAAGGCTACACCTTC. This chain joins TRBV5-1 and TRBJ1-2, with D tentatively TRBD1 (5 bases). Germline V CDR1 and CDR2: SGHRS, YFSETQ. V gave up 4 bases and J gave up 8 bases, with 15 bases separating them. The CDR3 totals 13 residues.

The sample holds one count of this clone. The rearrangement joins TRBV11-2 to TRBJ1-2; D uncertain. The CDR3 length is 15 residues. Germline CDR1 reads SGHAT; CDR2 reads FQNNGV. The V and J ends lost 6 bases and 3 bases respectively, with 17 bases between them. In DNA form, the CDR3 reads TGTGCCAGCAGTCATTACTTGGGGAGGGACTATGGCTACACCTTC. This sequence encodes CASSHYLGRDYGYTF.